This T cell receptor beta chain is from a study of blood T cell repertoires in COVID-19. In the study overall: Spain, Italy and the United States supplied samples that represented acute and convalescent COVID-19. PBMCs, B-cell-depleted T cells, or T cells were the source of the cDNA or gDNA that made up the material.

Germline V gives CDR1 LNHDA, CDR2 SQIVND (reference sequence). The ends lost 4 bases at V and 7 bases at J; junction bases unmatched: 10. The CDR3 loop spans 15 amino acids. In the original processing: Reference gene primer amplification yielded estimated nucleated cell counts. Clones were sequenced by immunoSEQ multiplex PCR, and TCRdb holds only the in-frame ones, with some missing. The V and J calls and clone size come from that table; D and trimming were worked out from the DNA. Seen here are 30,000 to 35,000 clones, approximately 77% observed once, and the top ten hold roughly 17%. Specimen: peripheral blood. The origin of this receptor is a human donor in a cohort sampled during active COVID-19. V usage is TRBV19 and J usage is TRBJ2-1; 7 positions match TRBD1. CDR3 sequence: CASSKVHRGPNEQFF. For the CDR3, the DNA is TGTGCCAGTAGTAAGGTGCACAGGGGTCCTAATGAGCAGTTCTTC. The full variable domain, its missing parts supplied by reference TRBV19 and TRBJ2-1, is DGGITQSPKYLFRKEGQNVTLSCEQNLNHDAMYWYRQDPGQGLRLIYYSQIVNDFQKGDIAEGYSVSREKKESFPLTVTSAQKNPTAFYLCASSKVHRGPNEQFFGPGTRLTVL.